The sequence of this TCR beta chain was determined in a study of blood T cells in healthy people across ages. This clonotype came up a few times. Isolating PBMCs gave at least 6 million of these cells per sample. PCR was performed a second time for about 7 to 11 cycles using a sample-barcoded 5' primer and a J-beta primer mix. MiXCR, applied by TCRdb to the 5' RACE reads, yields one record per CDR3 protein. The sample yields approximately 800,000 distinct CDR3 sequences, approximately 53% seen once. Sequenced sample: blood. The clonotype comes from a man aged 40-50 years in good health.

CDR3 DNA sequence: TGTGCCAGCAGCGTAGTTCCCTCGGCCGAGCAGTTCTTC. Translated: CASSVVPSAEQFF. The V gene is TRBV9, the J gene TRBJ2-1; no firm D call. Germline CDR1 reads SGDLS; CDR2 reads YYNGEE. Trimming stripped 0 bases from V and 10 bases from J, with 11 bases between. The CDR3 loop spans 13 amino acids.